The entry below gives a single T cell receptor beta chain sequence along with its context. Its antigen is unidentified. This CDR3 has 17 residues. Germline CDR1 and CDR2: SQVTM and ANQGSEA. The J segment lost 0 bases and the V segment lost 4 bases, leaving 11 bases of the junction unmatched. The sample originates from a study of early T cells in non-severe SARS-CoV-2 infection. Whole-study findings and limits: Using VDJdb, the matching emphasized anti-spike CD8 responses while missing private and CD4 specificities.

Unique molecular identifiers were added to individual cDNA molecules. TCRdb re-derived calls from the 5' RACE reads in MiXCR, one entry per CDR3 protein. The data contain around 71,000 distinct CDR3 sequences, roughly 15% of them seen just once; the ten biggest clones take up around 3.7%. This receptor was obtained from an adult who was a healthcare worker with PCR-confirmed SARS-CoV-2 infection or an uninfected control (not recorded which). Sample: whole blood, taken at baseline. The chain links TRBV29-1 to TRBJ2-3, with 9 bases lining up with TRBD2. DNA for the CDR3: TGCAGCGTTGGAGATGAGACTAGCGGCTTTAGCACAGATACGCAGTATTTT. As protein: CSVGDETSGFSTDTQYF.